The rows below give T cell receptor beta chains drawn from one sample of a study of sequential checkpoint blockade in melanoma. Some clones are missing from TCRdb's copy, which holds only in-frame ones; the method was immunoSEQ multiplex PCR. The sample includes fewer than 40,000 clones, 86% of them seen just once. The specimen comprised CD8+ T cells sorted from blood (inferred from file names), sampled from a patient given nivolumab and ipilimumab in sequence. These receptors all come from a human donor with melanoma. The CDR3 runs from the conserved cysteine through the conserved F or W. A D gene is named only where the DNA matches it firmly. Only part of the rows carry a size: once, few, many, or a class if the clone is expanded.

size	V	D	J	CDR3	DNA
-	TRBV7-9	TRBD2	TRBJ2-7	CASSRTSGRMYEQYF	TGTGCCAGCAGCCGTACTAGCGGGAGGATGTACGAGCAGTACTTC
-	TRBV7-8	-	TRBJ1-2	CASSLATGLDVYGYTF	TGTGCCAGCAGCTTAGCCACAGGGCTTGACGTCTATGGCTACACCTTC
-	TRBV19	-	TRBJ2-7	CASSIGTAYEQYF	TGTGCCAGTAGTATCGGAACAGCCTACGAGCAGTACTTC
-	TRBV5-4	-	TRBJ1-5	CASSLTGSGQPQHF	TGTGCCAGCAGCTTGACAGGGAGCGGTCAGCCCCAGCATTTT
-	TRBV19	-	TRBJ2-7	CASSVGSSYEQYF	TGTGCCAGTAGTGTTGGCAGCTCCTACGAGCAGTACTTC
-	TRBV6-6	TRBD1	TRBJ2-7	CASSRSRDRDSYEQYF	TGTGCCAGCAGTCGTTCCCGGGACAGGGACTCCTACGAGCAGTACTTC
-	TRBV5-4	TRBD1	TRBJ2-5	CASRMTGERETQYF	TGTGCCAGCAGAATGACAGGGGAGCGGGAGACCCAGTACTTC
-	TRBV27	-	TRBJ1-3	CASSGPGLGNTIYF	TGTGCCAGCAGTGGACCGGGACTTGGAAACACCATATATTTT
-	TRBV18	-	TRBJ1-2	CASSGRENYGYTF	TGTGCCAGCTCCGGCAGGGAAAACTATGGCTACACCTTC
-	TRBV6-5	TRBD2	TRBJ2-7	CASSYVGGGPNYEQYF	TGTGCCAGCAGTTACGTCGGGGGAGGGCCAAACTACGAGCAGTACTTC
medium-sized	TRBV29-1	-	TRBJ1-2	CSVYSNYGYTF	TGCAGCGTGTATAGTAACTATGGCTACACCTTC
-	TRBV7-8	TRBD1	TRBJ2-2	CASSFLLSGTANTGELFF	TGTGCCAGCAGCTTCCTACTTTCCGGGACAGCTAACACCGGGGAGCTGTTTTTT
-	TRBV9	-	TRBJ1-4	CASSADSANEKLFF	TGTGCCAGCAGCGCGGACAGCGCTAATGAAAAACTGTTTTTT
-	TRBV9	-	TRBJ2-1	CASSASRRGFSYNEQFF	TGTGCCAGCAGCGCGTCGCGGCGGGGATTCTCCTACAATGAGCAGTTCTTC
-	TRBV10-2	-	TRBJ2-3	CASSESTGDTQYF	TGCGCCAGCAGTGAGTCGACAGGAGATACGCAGTATTTT
-	TRBV10-1	-	TRBJ2-2	CASRPTGTGDTGELFF	TGCGCCAGCAGACCAACCGGGACGGGAGACACCGGGGAGCTGTTTTTT
few	TRBV5-4	TRBD2	TRBJ2-7	CASSSGLAGTYEQYF	TGTGCCAGCAGCAGCGGACTAGCGGGAACCTACGAGCAGTACTTC
-	TRBV9	-	TRBJ1-4	CASSAPNGRVNEKLFF	TGTGCCAGCAGCGCTCCCAATGGGAGGGTTAATGAAAAACTGTTTTTT
once	TRBV9	TRBD1	TRBJ2-2	CASSPGTGRTGELFF	TGTGCCAGCAGCCCTGGGACAGGGAGGACCGGGGAGCTGTTTTTT
-	TRBV7-9	-	TRBJ2-2	CASSLIQGFTGELFF	TGTGCCAGCAGCTTGATCCAGGGCTTCACCGGGGAGCTGTTTTTT
few	TRBV6-6	-	TRBJ2-7	CASSYRGGERYEQYF	TGTGCCAGCAGTTATAGAGGGGGTGAACGCTACGAGCAGTACTTC
-	TRBV2	TRBD1	TRBJ1-1	CASSGVGGQSLNTEAFF	TGTGCCAGCAGTGGTGTAGGGGGACAGAGCTTGAACACTGAAGCTTTCTTT
few	TRBV10-3	-	TRBJ1-1	CASSTGTPTEAFF	TGTGCCAGCAGTACTGGGACACCGACTGAAGCTTTCTTT
-	TRBV11-2	-	TRBJ2-3	CASSLVSSSTDTQYF	TGTGCCAGCAGCTTAGTATCTAGTTCCACAGATACGCAGTATTTT
-	TRBV19	-	TRBJ2-7	CASSIQQGRFDEQYF	TGTGCCAGTAGTATCCAACAGGGAAGGTTCGACGAGCAGTACTTC
-	TRBV28	-	TRBJ2-7	CASSFNPLTGEQYF	TGTGCCAGCAGTTTTAACCCCCTCACGGGTGAGCAGTACTTC
-	TRBV5-1	TRBD2	TRBJ2-3	CASSLVVGLAGGLIDTQYF	TGCGCCAGCAGCTTGGTCGTGGGACTAGCGGGAGGGCTAATAGATACGCAGTATTTT
-	TRBV10-1	-	TRBJ2-7	CASSDLENEQYF	TGCGCCAGCAGTGATTTGGAGAACGAGCAGTACTTC
-	TRBV7-6	-	TRBJ2-1	CASSLGTTFSEQFF	TGTGCCAGCAGCCTAGGAACTACATTCTCGGAGCAGTTCTTC
-	TRBV9	TRBD2	TRBJ2-5	CASSVGSGGRYQETQYF	TGTGCCAGCAGCGTAGGAAGCGGGGGGAGGTACCAAGAGACCCAGTACTTC
-	TRBV19	-	TRBJ2-3	CASKTHQETDTQYF	TGTGCCAGTAAAACTCATCAAGAGACAGATACGCAGTATTTT